This TCR beta chain came from a study of blood T cells in healthy people across ages. Aged roughly 6 to 90, donors were systemically healthy Caucasians from Russia. Per-sample yields of isolated PBMCs were at least 7 million. This clonotype was recorded at least ten times. A second PCR, run for roughly 6 to 11 cycles, used a sample-barcoded 5' primer plus a J-beta primer mix. From the 5' RACE reads, TCRdb called clonotypes with MiXCR, one entry per CDR3 protein. The sample contains about a million distinct CDR3 sequences, 35% to 40% of which appear only once. This clonotype was sampled from a man in his late teens or twenties in good health. Sequenced: blood.

The CDR3 here is CASSPTGQSNYGYTF. The CDR3 DNA reads as TGTGCCAGCAGTCCAACGGGACAGTCTAACTATGGCTACACCTTC. The chain carries TRBV12-3 or TRBV12-4 and TRBJ1-2; TRBD1 matches 7 bases. V shed 5 bases and J 0 bases; nucleotides not matched to a gene: 6. The CDR3 is made up of 15 amino acids.